This is a list of T cell receptor beta chains from one sample in a study of T cell responses to AZD1222 COVID-19 vaccine. Clones were sequenced by immunoSEQ multiplex PCR, and TCRdb holds only the in-frame ones, with some missing. In the table there are about 110,000 clones, roughly 85% of which are singletons. Sequencing used peripheral blood, obtained 28 days after the second AZD1222 dose. These receptors all stem from an adult who received the AZD1222 COVID-19 vaccine. The CDR3 runs from the conserved cysteine through the conserved F or W. Fields, in order: clone size, CDR3 length, V gene, D gene, J gene, CDR3 protein, CDR3 DNA. A D gene is named only where the DNA matches it firmly. Clone size is given for some rows only: seen once, a few or many times, or a class if the clone is expanded.

size: -
length: 16
V: TRBV4-2
D: -
J: TRBJ2-7
CDR3: CASSQETGTSSYEQYF
DNA: TGTGCCAGCAGCCAGGAAACAGGGACAAGCTCCTACGAGCAGTACTTC

size: once
length: 17
V: TRBV27
D: TRBD1
J: TRBJ1-6
CDR3: CASSSRTGGFGNSPLHF
DNA: TGTGCCAGCAGTTCTCGGACAGGGGGCTTTGGTAATTCACCCCTCCACTTT

size: -
length: 16
V: TRBV19
D: TRBD1
J: TRBJ2-1
CDR3: CASSKRTGTLDNEQFF
DNA: TGTGCCAGTAGTAAGAGGACAGGGACGTTGGACAATGAGCAGTTCTTC

size: -
length: 16
V: TRBV18
D: TRBD1
J: TRBJ1-5
CDR3: CASSPPSGTGSQPQHF
DNA: TGTGCCAGCTCACCTCCTAGCGGGACAGGGTCTCAGCCCCAGCATTTT

size: -
length: 16
V: TRBV24-1
D: -
J: TRBJ1-5
CDR3: CATSDPGGPENQPQHF
DNA: TGTGCCACCAGTGACCCCGGGGGGCCGGAGAATCAGCCCCAGCATTTT

size: -
length: 14
V: TRBV25-1
D: -
J: TRBJ2-7
CDR3: CASSLTVGTYEQYF
DNA: TGTGCCAGCAGTTTGACAGTTGGAACCTACGAGCAGTACTTC

size: -
length: 16
V: TRBV2
D: TRBD2
J: TRBJ2-2
CDR3: CASSFFSGVGTGELFF
DNA: TGTGCCAGCTCGTTTTTTAGCGGGGTGGGCACCGGGGAGCTGTTTTTT

size: -
length: 14
V: TRBV9
D: -
J: TRBJ1-3
CDR3: CASSVDTAGNTIYF
DNA: TGTGCCAGCAGCGTAGATACAGCTGGAAACACCATATATTTT

size: -
length: 14
V: TRBV19
D: -
J: TRBJ1-2
CDR3: CASSTRGLDYGYTF
DNA: TGTGCCAGTAGTACACGGGGCTTGGACTATGGCTACACCTTC

size: -
length: 15
V: TRBV28
D: TRBD1
J: TRBJ2-5
CDR3: CASSSAGQGTETQYF
DNA: TGTGCCAGCAGTAGTGCGGGACAGGGCACGGAGACCCAGTACTTC

size: -
length: 12
V: TRBV29-1
D: -
J: TRBJ2-2
CDR3: CSVARGAGELFF
DNA: TGCAGCGTAGCGCGGGGAGCCGGGGAGCTGTTTTTT

size: -
length: 16
V: TRBV4-2
D: -
J: TRBJ2-2
CDR3: CASSQEGGANTGELFF
DNA: TGTGCCAGCAGCCAAGAGGGTGGAGCGAACACCGGGGAGCTGTTTTTT

size: -
length: 16
V: TRBV18
D: -
J: TRBJ1-5
CDR3: CASSPYPPGVDQPQHF
DNA: TGTGCCAGCTCACCATACCCTCCGGGGGTGGATCAGCCCCAGCATTTT

size: -
length: 15
V: TRBV11-2
D: TRBD1
J: TRBJ1-3
CDR3: CASSRSTGNGNTIYF
DNA: TGTGCCAGCAGCCGCTCGACAGGGAATGGAAACACCATATATTTT

size: -
length: 15
V: TRBV7-2
D: -
J: TRBJ2-2
CDR3: CASSLRGEGTGELFF
DNA: TGTGCCAGCAGCTTAAGAGGGGAAGGCACCGGGGAGCTGTTTTTT

size: -
length: 16
V: TRBV7-9
D: TRBD2
J: TRBJ2-1
CDR3: CASSPRGASSYNEQFF
DNA: TGTGCCAGCAGCCCGCGGGGGGCTAGCTCCTACAATGAGCAGTTCTTC

size: -
length: 15
V: TRBV19
D: -
J: TRBJ2-2
CDR3: CASSIGGGVTGELFF
DNA: TGTGCCAGTAGTATTGGTGGGGGAGTCACCGGGGAGCTGTTTTTT

size: -
length: 16
V: TRBV10-1
D: TRBD1
J: TRBJ2-7
CDR3: CASSESVSGGHYEQYF
DNA: TGCGCCAGCAGTGAGTCTGTGTCAGGGGGCCACTACGAGCAGTACTTC

size: few
length: 12
V: TRBV7-2
D: -
J: TRBJ2-2
CDR3: CASSPQGGELFF
DNA: TGTGCCAGCAGCCCACAGGGAGGGGAGCTGTTTTTT

size: -
length: 17
V: TRBV28
D: -
J: TRBJ2-5
CDR3: CASSFGRGVPAAETQYF
DNA: TGTGCCAGCAGTTTTGGAAGGGGAGTGCCTGCCGCAGAGACCCAGTACTTC

size: -
length: 12
V: TRBV19
D: -
J: TRBJ1-2
CDR3: CASSALGAGYTF
DNA: TGTGCCAGTAGCGCCCTGGGTGCAGGCTACACCTTC

size: once
length: 15
V: TRBV12-5
D: -
J: TRBJ2-7
CDR3: CASGSLPGLSYEQYF
DNA: TGTGCTAGTGGTTCCCTTCCGGGTCTCTCCTACGAGCAGTACTTC

size: -
length: 16
V: TRBV11-2
D: -
J: TRBJ1-1
CDR3: CASSLAPGGQSSEAFF
DNA: TGTGCCAGCAGCTTAGCCCCCGGGGGGCAGAGTAGTGAAGCTTTCTTT

size: -
length: 18
V: TRBV15
D: -
J: TRBJ1-5
CDR3: CATSRDRAGRYSNQPQHF
DNA: TGTGCCACCAGCAGAGATCGGGCAGGGAGGTATAGCAATCAGCCCCAGCATTTT

size: -
length: 14
V: TRBV30
D: TRBD1
J: TRBJ2-7
CDR3: CAWSLTGQLYEQYF
DNA: TGTGCCTGGAGTCTCACGGGACAGCTTTACGAGCAGTACTTC

size: -
length: 12
V: TRBV6-1
D: -
J: TRBJ1-1
CDR3: CASSEWNTEAFF
DNA: TGTGCCAGCAGTGAATGGAACACTGAAGCTTTCTTT

size: -
length: 12
V: TRBV18
D: -
J: TRBJ1-2
CDR3: CASSPRGDGYTF
DNA: TGTGCCAGCTCACCCCGGGGCGATGGCTACACCTTC

size: -
length: 14
V: TRBV7-2
D: -
J: TRBJ2-1
CDR3: CASRGRGYYNEQFF
DNA: TGTGCCAGCAGAGGAAGGGGGTACTACAATGAGCAGTTCTTC

size: -
length: 15
V: TRBV4-2
D: -
J: TRBJ1-2
CDR3: CASSQVTRDPYGYTF
DNA: TGTGCCAGCAGCCAAGTAACCAGGGACCCGTACGGCTACACCTTC

size: -
length: 14
V: TRBV3-1/TRBV3-2
D: -
J: TRBJ1-6
CDR3: CASSQVRYNSPLHF
DNA: TGTGCCAGCAGCCAAGTACGGTATAATTCACCCCTCCACTTT

size: -
length: 15
V: TRBV4-2
D: -
J: TRBJ2-7
CDR3: CASSQDAGDPKEQYF
DNA: TGTGCCAGCAGCCAAGATGCTGGTGACCCTAAGGAGCAGTACTTC

size: -
length: 16
V: TRBV4-1
D: TRBD2
J: TRBJ2-3
CDR3: CASSQPTSGGLNTQYF
DNA: TGCGCCAGCAGTCAACCGACTAGCGGGGGGTTGAATACGCAGTATTTT

size: -
length: 18
V: TRBV2
D: TRBD2
J: TRBJ2-7
CDR3: CASSPPPTGGLLTYEQYF
DNA: TGTGCCAGCAGCCCCCCCCCGACGGGGGGACTACTTACCTACGAGCAGTACTTC

size: -
length: 15
V: TRBV21-1
D: -
J: TRBJ1-1
CDR3: CASRRTSRGFTEAFF
DNA: TGTGCCAGCAGGCGCACGTCTAGGGGATTCACTGAAGCTTTCTTT

size: -
length: 15
V: TRBV18
D: TRBD1
J: TRBJ1-4
CDR3: CASSPGDRAFEKLFF
DNA: TGTGCCAGCTCCCCCGGGGACAGGGCGTTTGAAAAACTGTTTTTT

size: -
length: 18
V: TRBV12-5
D: -
J: TRBJ2-3
CDR3: CASGLLTGSSGHTDTQYF
DNA: TGTGCTAGTGGTTTGCTCACCGGGAGTAGCGGACACACAGATACGCAGTATTTT

size: -
length: 13
V: TRBV6-2/TRBV6-3
D: TRBD1
J: TRBJ2-7
CDR3: CASSWTGQYEQYF
DNA: TGTGCCAGCAGTTGGACAGGGCAATACGAGCAGTACTTC

size: -
length: 14
V: TRBV7-9
D: TRBD2
J: TRBJ2-5
CDR3: CASRTGTTKETQYF
DNA: TGTGCCAGCAGAACCGGGACTACCAAAGAGACCCAGTACTTC

size: once
length: 18
V: TRBV7-3
D: TRBD2
J: TRBJ2-3
CDR3: CASSFASGGPASTDTQYF
DNA: TGTGCCAGCAGCTTCGCTAGCGGGGGCCCCGCGTCCACAGATACGCAGTATTTT

size: once
length: 14
V: TRBV3-1/TRBV3-2
D: TRBD2
J: TRBJ2-5
CDR3: CASSPSGGRETQYF
DNA: TGTGCCAGCAGCCCCAGCGGGGGGCGGGAGACCCAGTACTTC

size: -
length: 16
V: TRBV5-1
D: TRBD1
J: TRBJ1-2
CDR3: CASSLVSGTGVYGYTF
DNA: TGCGCCAGCAGCTTGGTGTCCGGGACAGGGGTTTATGGCTACACCTTC

size: -
length: 13
V: TRBV2
D: TRBD1
J: TRBJ2-7
CDR3: CASKRTGDYEQYF
DNA: TGTGCCAGCAAACGGACAGGGGACTACGAGCAGTACTTC

size: -
length: 18
V: TRBV9
D: TRBD1
J: TRBJ2-1
CDR3: CASSPRGRQGVAYNEQFF
DNA: TGTGCCAGCAGCCCCCGGGGGAGACAGGGGGTCGCCTACAATGAGCAGTTCTTC

size: -
length: 13
V: TRBV7-9
D: -
J: TRBJ1-2
CDR3: CASSLEGAYGYTF
DNA: TGTGCCAGCAGCTTAGAAGGGGCCTATGGCTACACCTTC

size: once
length: 16
V: TRBV6-6
D: -
J: TRBJ2-2
CDR3: CASSTIRGSNTGELFF
DNA: TGTGCCAGCAGTACTATACGGGGCTCGAACACCGGGGAGCTGTTTTTT

size: -
length: 13
V: TRBV18
D: -
J: TRBJ2-7
CDR3: CASSPPSLYEQYF
DNA: TGTGCCAGCTCACCTCCCAGTCTCTACGAGCAGTACTTC

size: -
length: 14
V: TRBV3-1/TRBV3-2
D: TRBD1
J: TRBJ2-7
CDR3: CASSQGAGGYEQYF
DNA: TGTGCCAGCAGCCAAGGAGCAGGGGGTTACGAGCAGTACTTC

size: -
length: 13
V: TRBV14
D: -
J: TRBJ1-1
CDR3: CASSQGRGTEAFF
DNA: TGTGCCAGCAGCCAAGGAAGGGGGACTGAAGCTTTCTTT

size: -
length: 13
V: TRBV12-3/TRBV12-4
D: -
J: TRBJ1-2
CDR3: CASSAVRGYGYTF
DNA: TGTGCCAGCAGTGCGGTGAGAGGGTATGGCTACACCTTC

size: -
length: 13
V: TRBV7-6
D: -
J: TRBJ2-5
CDR3: CASSRGTWETQYF
DNA: TGTGCCAGCAGCCGTGGGACCTGGGAGACCCAGTACTTC

size: -
length: 14
V: TRBV7-2
D: TRBD2
J: TRBJ2-7
CDR3: CASSFRGVTYEQYF
DNA: TGTGCCAGCAGCTTCCGGGGGGTAACCTACGAGCAGTACTTC

size: few
length: 14
V: TRBV19
D: TRBD1
J: TRBJ1-1
CDR3: CASSATGGNTEAFF
DNA: TGTGCCAGTAGTGCGACAGGGGGGAACACTGAAGCTTTCTTT